The T cell receptor (beta chain) under discussion was sequenced for a study of read filtering for tumor transcriptome and immune sequencing. Study as a whole: After DNase treatment, RNA was made into whole-transcriptome libraries. TCR-mapped reads were about 3.5 to 11 million with IR-seq versus roughly 80 to 1,300 with RNA-seq.

The V end lost 6 bases, the J end lost 1 base, and 13 bases lay between the germline ends. CDR1 is DFQATT, CDR2 SNEGSKA, per germline (reference sequence). The CDR3 covers 13 residues. This library used roughly 400 ng RNA and molecular barcoded adaptors spanning alpha/delta and beta/gamma chains. TCRdb re-called the reads through MiXCR, storing one row per CDR3 protein. The table records around 130,000 distinct CDR3 sequences, about 12% of them present only once. Sampling of bone marrow took place during active disease in every patient. This clonotype was counted many times. The sequence was collected from a donor aged 40 or older with multiple myeloma. Sequences were obtained from a population of CD138-negative cells sorted from bone marrow. The V gene is TRBV20-1, the J gene TRBJ2-7; D perhaps matches TRBD2 (6 bases). The CDR3 reads CSAEGSLSYEQYF. The CDR3, as DNA: TGCAGTGCGGAGGGGAGCCTGTCCTACGAGCAGTACTTC.